This T cell receptor (beta chain) is from a study of T-cell memory formation after mild COVID-19. Turning to the study itself: Clusters of TCRs were largely donor specific. Notes on the study in general: Clones contracting day 15 to 85 were balanced CD4/CD8; later expanders leaned CD4+. Contracting CD4+ clones lay largely in CM and EM, with CD8+ ones residing in EMRA.

Constant-segment primers and 5'RACE yielded cDNA libraries for TCR alpha and TCR beta, each carrying sample barcodes and UMIs. TCRdb processed the 5' RACE reads anew with MiXCR; each CDR3 protein has one entry. This table holds some 120,000 distinct CDR3 sequences, approximately 17% found once. CDR1 is LGHDT, CDR2 YNNKEL, per germline (reference sequence). Trimming removed 2 bases at V and 2 bases at J, with 11 bases between. The CDR3 spans 15 residues. A note on this clonotype: Its antigen remains unknown.

The V gene is TRBV3-1, the J gene TRBJ2-3; perhaps TRBD2 as D (6 bases). The sample consisted of PBMCs or a T cell subset sorted from them (not recorded which). The receptor was derived from a man in his late teens or twenties who had mild COVID-19 (a few samples of this study predate the infection). Cell type and time point are not known. The CDR3 is CASSQSGLFTDTQYF. CDR3 in DNA: TGTGCCAGCAGCCAAAGTGGACTATTCACAGATACGCAGTATTTT.